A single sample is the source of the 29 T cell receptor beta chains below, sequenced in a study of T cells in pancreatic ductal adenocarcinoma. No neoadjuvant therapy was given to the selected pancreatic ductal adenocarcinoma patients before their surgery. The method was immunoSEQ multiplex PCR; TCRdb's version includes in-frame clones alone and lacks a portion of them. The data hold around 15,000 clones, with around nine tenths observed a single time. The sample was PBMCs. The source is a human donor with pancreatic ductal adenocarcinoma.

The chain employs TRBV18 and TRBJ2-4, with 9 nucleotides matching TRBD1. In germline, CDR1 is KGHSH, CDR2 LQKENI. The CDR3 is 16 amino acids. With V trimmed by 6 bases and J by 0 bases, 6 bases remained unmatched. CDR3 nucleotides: TGTGCCAGCTCGGCCGGGACAGGGTTAGCCAAAAACATTCAGTACTTC. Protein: CASSAGTGLAKNIQYF.

The CDR3 reads CASSFLPGQNQPQHF. In DNA, the CDR3 is TGTGCCAGCAGCTTCCTCCCGGGACAGAATCAGCCCCAGCATTTT. The V gene is TRBV7-2, the J gene TRBJ1-5, with 7 bases matching TRBD1. Germline lookup yields CDR1 SGHTA and CDR2 FQGNSA. The CDR3 runs to 15 residues. J gave up 4 bases and V 3 bases, and 6 bases lay outside the gene matches.

CDR3 nucleotides: TGTGCCAGCAGCCACCTAACTAGCGGGCTATCCTACAATGAGCAGTTCTTC. Amino acids: CASSHLTSGLSYNEQFF. This rearrangement joins TRBV5-5 to TRBJ2-1; 9 nucleotides agree with TRBD2. CDR1 SGHKS and CDR2 YYEKEE come from the germline V gene (reference sequence). The V and J ends lost 4 bases and 1 base, in that order; junction bases with no gene match: 9. This CDR3 contains 17 residues.

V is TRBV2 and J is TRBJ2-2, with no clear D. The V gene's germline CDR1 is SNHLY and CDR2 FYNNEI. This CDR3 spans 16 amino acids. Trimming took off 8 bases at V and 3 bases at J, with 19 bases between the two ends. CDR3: CASGEAPSRYTGELFF. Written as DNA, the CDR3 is TGTGCCAGCGGAGAGGCCCCGTCAAGGTACACCGGGGAGCTGTTTTTT.

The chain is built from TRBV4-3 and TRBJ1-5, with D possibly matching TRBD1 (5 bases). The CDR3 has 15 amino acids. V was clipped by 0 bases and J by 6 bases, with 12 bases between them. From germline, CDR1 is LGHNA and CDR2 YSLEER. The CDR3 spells CASSQDQRGIQPQHF. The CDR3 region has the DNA TGCGCCAGCAGCCAAGATCAACGGGGGATTCAGCCCCAGCATTTT.

The CDR3 nucleotides are TGTGCCTGGAGTTTCACAGGGGCCTTCAATCAGCCCCAGCATTTT. Translated, it gives CAWSFTGAFNQPQHF. The rearrangement uses TRBV30 and TRBJ1-5, with 7 bases aligning to TRBD1. Per the germline V gene, CDR1 is GTSNPN and CDR2 is SVGIG (reference sequence). With 2 bases clipped from V and 3 bases from J, the junction kept 7 bases outside the gene matches. This CDR3 is 15 amino acids long.

This CDR3 is CASSLSGGSGGAKNIQYF. CDR3 DNA: TGCGCCAGCAGCTTGTCCGGCGGGAGCGGAGGAGCCAAAAACATTCAGTACTTC. The J gene is TRBJ2-4, the V gene TRBV5-1; 7 positions match TRBD2. The V gene end was trimmed by 1 base and the J gene end by 0 bases; junction bases not matched to a gene: 10. This CDR3 comprises 18 residues. Germline CDR1 reads SGHRS; CDR2 reads YFSETQ.

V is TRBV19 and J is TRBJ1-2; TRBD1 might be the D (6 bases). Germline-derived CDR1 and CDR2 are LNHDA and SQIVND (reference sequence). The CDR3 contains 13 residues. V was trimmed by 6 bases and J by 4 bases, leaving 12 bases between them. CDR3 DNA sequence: TGTGCCAGTAGGAAAGGGGGGTCCTATGGCTACACCTTC. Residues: CASRKGGSYGYTF.

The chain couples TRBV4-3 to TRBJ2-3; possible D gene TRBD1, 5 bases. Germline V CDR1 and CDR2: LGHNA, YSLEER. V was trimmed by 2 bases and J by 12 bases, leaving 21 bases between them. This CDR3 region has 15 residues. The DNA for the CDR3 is TGCGCCAGCAGCCAAAAGAAAGGTGCAGGGCTCCCCCAGTATTTT. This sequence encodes CASSQKKGAGLPQYF.

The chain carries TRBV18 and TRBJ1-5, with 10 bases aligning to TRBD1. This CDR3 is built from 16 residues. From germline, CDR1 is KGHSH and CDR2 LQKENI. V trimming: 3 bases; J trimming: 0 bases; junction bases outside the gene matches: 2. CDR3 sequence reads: CASSPRDRGSNQPQHF. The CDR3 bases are TGTGCCAGCTCACCCCGGGACAGGGGTAGCAATCAGCCCCAGCATTTT.

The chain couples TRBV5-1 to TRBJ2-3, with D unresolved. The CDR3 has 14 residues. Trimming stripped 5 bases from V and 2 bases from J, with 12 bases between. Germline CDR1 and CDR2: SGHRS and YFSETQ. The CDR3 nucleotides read TGCGCCAGCAGGAATCCCGGGCCCACAGATACGCAGTATTTT. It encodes CASRNPGPTDTQYF. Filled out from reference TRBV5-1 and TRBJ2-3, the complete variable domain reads KAGVTQTPRYLIKTRGQQVTLSCSPISGHRSVSWYQQTPGQGLQFLFEYFSETQRNKGNFPGRFSGRQFSNSRSEMNVSTLELGDSALYLCASRNPGPTDTQYFGPGTRLTVL.

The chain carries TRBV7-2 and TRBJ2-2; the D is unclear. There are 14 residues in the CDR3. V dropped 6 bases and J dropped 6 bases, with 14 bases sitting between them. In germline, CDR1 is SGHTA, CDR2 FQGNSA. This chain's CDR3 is CASSTTYGAGELFF. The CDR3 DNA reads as TGTGCCAGCAGTACGACGTACGGTGCCGGGGAGCTGTTTTTT.

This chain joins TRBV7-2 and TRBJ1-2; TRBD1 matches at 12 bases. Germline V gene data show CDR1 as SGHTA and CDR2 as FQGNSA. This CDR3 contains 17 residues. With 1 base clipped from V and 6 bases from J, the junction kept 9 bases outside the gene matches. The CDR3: CASSLVPGTGGAHGYTF. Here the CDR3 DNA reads TGTGCCAGCAGCTTAGTCCCCGGGACAGGGGGCGCCCATGGCTACACCTTC.

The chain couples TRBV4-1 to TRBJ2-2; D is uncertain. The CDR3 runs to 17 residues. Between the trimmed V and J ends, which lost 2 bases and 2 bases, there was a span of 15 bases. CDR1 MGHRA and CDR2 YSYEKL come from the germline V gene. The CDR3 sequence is CASSQSNMGFNTGELFF. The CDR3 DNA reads TGCGCCAGCAGCCAAAGTAACATGGGTTTTAACACCGGGGAGCTGTTTTTT.

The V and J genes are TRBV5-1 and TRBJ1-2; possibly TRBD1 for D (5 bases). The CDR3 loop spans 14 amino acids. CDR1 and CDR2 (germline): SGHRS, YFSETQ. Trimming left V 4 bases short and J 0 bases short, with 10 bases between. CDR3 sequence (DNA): TGCGCCAGCAGCCCCTGGGGGGCTAACTATGGCTACACCTTC. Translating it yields CASSPWGANYGYTF.

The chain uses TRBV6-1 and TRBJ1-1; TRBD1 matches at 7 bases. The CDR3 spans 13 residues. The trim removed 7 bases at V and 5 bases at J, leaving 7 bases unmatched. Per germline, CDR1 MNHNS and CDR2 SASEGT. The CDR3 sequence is CASTEGARTEAFF. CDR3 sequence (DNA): TGTGCCAGCACCGAGGGGGCGAGGACTGAAGCTTTCTTT.

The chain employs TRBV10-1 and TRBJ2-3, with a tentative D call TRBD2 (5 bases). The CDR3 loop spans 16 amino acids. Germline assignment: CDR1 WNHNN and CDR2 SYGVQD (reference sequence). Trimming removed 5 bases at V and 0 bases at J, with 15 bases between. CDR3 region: CASSPSSRPSTDTQYF. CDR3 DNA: TGCGCCAGCAGTCCTTCTAGCAGACCTAGCACAGATACGCAGTATTTT.

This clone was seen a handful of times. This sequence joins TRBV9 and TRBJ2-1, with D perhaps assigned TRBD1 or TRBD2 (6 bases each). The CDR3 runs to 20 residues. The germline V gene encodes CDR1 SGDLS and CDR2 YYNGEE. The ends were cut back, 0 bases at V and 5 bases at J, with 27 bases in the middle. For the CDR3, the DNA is TGTGCCAGCAGCGTAGGGGGGGCTCCCAATACTGAATTCTTCCACAATGAGCAGTTCTTC. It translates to CASSVGGAPNTEFFHNEQFF.

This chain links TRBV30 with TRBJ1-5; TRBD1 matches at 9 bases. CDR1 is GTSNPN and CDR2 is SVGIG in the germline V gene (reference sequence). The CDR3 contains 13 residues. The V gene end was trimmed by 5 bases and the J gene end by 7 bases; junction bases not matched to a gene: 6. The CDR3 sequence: CAWAGQGEQPQHF. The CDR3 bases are TGTGCCTGGGCGGGACAGGGTGAGCAGCCCCAGCATTTT.

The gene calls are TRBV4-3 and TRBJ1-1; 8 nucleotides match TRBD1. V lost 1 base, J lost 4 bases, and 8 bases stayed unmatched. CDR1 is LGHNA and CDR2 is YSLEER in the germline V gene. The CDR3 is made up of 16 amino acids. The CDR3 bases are TGCGCCAGCAGCCAAGGTTGGACAGGGTGGGCCACTGAAGCTTTCTTT. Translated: CASSQGWTGWATEAFF.

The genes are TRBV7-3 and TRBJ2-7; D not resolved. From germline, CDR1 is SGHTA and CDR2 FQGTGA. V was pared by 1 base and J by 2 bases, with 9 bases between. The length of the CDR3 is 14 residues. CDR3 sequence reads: CASSLSGLAYEQYF. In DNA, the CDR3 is TGTGCCAGCAGCTTAAGTGGATTGGCCTACGAGCAGTACTTC.

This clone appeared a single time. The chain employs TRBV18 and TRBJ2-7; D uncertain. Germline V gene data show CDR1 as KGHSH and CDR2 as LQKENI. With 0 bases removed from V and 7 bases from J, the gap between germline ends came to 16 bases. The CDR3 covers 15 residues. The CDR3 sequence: CASSPPSSQIKEQYF. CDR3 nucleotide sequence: TGTGCCAGCTCACCACCGTCGTCACAGATCAAAGAGCAGTACTTC.

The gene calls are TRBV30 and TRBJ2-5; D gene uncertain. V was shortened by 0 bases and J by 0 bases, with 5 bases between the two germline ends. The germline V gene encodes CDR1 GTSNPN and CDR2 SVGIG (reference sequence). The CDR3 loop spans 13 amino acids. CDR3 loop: CAWSVQYQETQYF. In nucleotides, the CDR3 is TGTGCCTGGAGTGTACAGTACCAAGAGACCCAGTACTTC.

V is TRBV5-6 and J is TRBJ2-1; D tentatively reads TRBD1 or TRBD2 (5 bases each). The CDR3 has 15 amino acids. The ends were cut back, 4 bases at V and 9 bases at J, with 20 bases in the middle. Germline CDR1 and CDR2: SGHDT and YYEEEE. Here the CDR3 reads CASSPTGRVGGEQFF. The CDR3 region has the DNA TGTGCCAGCAGCCCGACTGGGCGGGTTGGGGGTGAGCAGTTCTTC.

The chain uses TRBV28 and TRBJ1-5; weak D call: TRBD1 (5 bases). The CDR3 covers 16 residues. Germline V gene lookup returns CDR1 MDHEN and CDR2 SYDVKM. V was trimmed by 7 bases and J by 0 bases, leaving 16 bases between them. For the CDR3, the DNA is TGTGCCAGCAACCCCCAGGGACCATATAGCAATCAGCCCCAGCATTTT. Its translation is CASNPQGPYSNQPQHF.

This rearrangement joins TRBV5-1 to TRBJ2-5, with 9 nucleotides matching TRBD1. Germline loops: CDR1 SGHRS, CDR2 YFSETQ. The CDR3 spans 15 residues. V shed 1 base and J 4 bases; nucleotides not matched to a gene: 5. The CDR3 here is CASSLYRGRAETQYF. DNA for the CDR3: TGCGCCAGCAGCTTGTACAGGGGGCGGGCAGAGACCCAGTACTTC.

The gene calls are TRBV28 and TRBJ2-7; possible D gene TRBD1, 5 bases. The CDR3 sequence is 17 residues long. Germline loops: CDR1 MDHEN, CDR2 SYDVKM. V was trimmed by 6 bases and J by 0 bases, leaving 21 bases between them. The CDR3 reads CASSQSGRVLYSYEQYF. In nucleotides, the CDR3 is TGTGCCAGCAGCCAGTCGGGCAGGGTCCTCTACTCCTACGAGCAGTACTTC.

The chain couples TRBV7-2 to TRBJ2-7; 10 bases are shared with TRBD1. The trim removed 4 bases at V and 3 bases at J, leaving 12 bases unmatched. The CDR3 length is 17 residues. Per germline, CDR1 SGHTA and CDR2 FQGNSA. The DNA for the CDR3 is TGTGCCAGCAGCTGTTCGACAGGGGGCGCGTATCTCTACGAGCAGTACTTC. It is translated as CASSCSTGGAYLYEQYF.

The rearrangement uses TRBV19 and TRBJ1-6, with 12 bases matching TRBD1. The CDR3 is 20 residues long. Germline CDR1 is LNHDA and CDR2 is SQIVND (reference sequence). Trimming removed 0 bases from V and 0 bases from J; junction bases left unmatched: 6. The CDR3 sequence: CASSIDHGTGGSSYNSPLHF. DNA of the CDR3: TGTGCCAGTAGTATAGATCACGGGACAGGGGGCAGCTCCTATAATTCACCCCTCCACTTT. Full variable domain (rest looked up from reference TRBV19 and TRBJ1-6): DGGITQSPKYLFRKEGQNVTLSCEQNLNHDAMYWYRQDPGQGLRLIYYSQIVNDFQKGDIAEGYSVSREKKESFPLTVTSAQKNPTAFYLCASSIDHGTGGSSYNSPLHFGNGTRLTVT.